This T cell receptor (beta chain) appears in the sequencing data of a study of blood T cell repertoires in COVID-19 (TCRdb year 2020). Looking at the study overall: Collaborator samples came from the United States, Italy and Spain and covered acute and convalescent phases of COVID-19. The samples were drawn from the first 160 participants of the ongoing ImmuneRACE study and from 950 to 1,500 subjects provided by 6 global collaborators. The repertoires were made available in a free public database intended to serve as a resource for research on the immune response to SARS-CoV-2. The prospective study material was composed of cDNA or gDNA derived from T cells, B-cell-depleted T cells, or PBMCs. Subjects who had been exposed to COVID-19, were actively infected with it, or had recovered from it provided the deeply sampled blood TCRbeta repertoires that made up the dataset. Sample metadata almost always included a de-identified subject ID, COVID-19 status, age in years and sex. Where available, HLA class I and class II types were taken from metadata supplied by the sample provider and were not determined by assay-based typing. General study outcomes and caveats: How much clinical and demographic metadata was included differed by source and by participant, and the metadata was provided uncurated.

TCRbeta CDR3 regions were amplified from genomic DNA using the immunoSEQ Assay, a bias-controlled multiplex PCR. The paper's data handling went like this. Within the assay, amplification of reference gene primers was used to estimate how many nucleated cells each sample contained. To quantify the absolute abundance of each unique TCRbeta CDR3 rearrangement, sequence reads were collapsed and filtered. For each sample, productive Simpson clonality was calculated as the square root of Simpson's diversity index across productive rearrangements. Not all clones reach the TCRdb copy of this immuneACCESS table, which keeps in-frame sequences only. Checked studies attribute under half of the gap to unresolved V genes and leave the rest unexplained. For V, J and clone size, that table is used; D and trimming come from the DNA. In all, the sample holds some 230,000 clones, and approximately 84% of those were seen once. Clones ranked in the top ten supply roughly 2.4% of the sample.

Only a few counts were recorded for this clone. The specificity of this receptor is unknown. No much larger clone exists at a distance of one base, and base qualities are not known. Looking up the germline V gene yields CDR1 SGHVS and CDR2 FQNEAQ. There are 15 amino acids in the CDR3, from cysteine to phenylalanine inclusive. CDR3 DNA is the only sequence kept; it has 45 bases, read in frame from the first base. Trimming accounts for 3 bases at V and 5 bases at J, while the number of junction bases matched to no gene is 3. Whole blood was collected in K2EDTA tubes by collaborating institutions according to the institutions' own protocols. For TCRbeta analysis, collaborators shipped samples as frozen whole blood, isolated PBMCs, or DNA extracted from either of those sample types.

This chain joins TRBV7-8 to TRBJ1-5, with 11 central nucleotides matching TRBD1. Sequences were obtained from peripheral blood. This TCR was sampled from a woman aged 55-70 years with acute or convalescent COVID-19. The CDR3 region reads CASSLKDRGHQPQHF. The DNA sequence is TGTGCCAGCAGCTTGAAGGACAGGGGGCATCAGCCCCAGCATTTT.